Each of the 16 T cell receptor beta chains below was sequenced from the same sample in a study of blood T cell repertoires in COVID-19. Clones were read by immunoSEQ multiplex PCR, and TCRdb kept only the in-frame ones, dropping some. The sample contains tens of thousands of clones, around 90% of which appear only once. The sequenced sample consisted of peripheral blood. Source of these receptors: a man between 60 and 75 years old with acute or convalescent COVID-19.

The V and J genes are TRBV2 and TRBJ2-3, with D unresolved. V was pared by 7 bases and J by 2 bases, with 13 bases between. Germline V CDR1 and CDR2: SNHLY, FYNNEI. The CDR3 sequence is 14 residues long. CDR3 protein: CASILDSYTDTQYF. The CDR3, as DNA: TGTGCCAGCATCCTAGACTCTTACACAGATACGCAGTATTTT. The full variable domain, rest sourced from reference TRBV2 and TRBJ2-3, is EPEVTQTPSHQVTQMGQEVILRCVPISNHLYFYWYRQILGQKVEFLVSFYNNEISEKSEIFDDQFSVERPDGSNFTLKIRSTKLEDSAMYFCASILDSYTDTQYFGPGTRLTVL.

This clone has more than one count but fewer than ten. This rearrangement joins TRBV24-1 to TRBJ2-2, with a weak D call TRBD1 (6 bases). CDR1 is KGHDR and CDR2 is SFDVKD in the germline V gene. This CDR3 spans 17 amino acids. Trimming took 3 bases from V and 4 from J, leaving 17 bases between them. As DNA, the CDR3 is TGTGCCACCAGTGATCCCACACAGGGTTTGGGCACCGGGGAGCTGTTTTTT. Its protein product is CATSDPTQGLGTGELFF.

This clone has only a few counts. The chain combines TRBV6-5 with TRBJ1-2; D gene ambiguous. This CDR3 contains 14 residues. Trimming took off 5 bases at V and 5 bases at J, with 15 bases between the two ends. Germline V gene lookup returns CDR1 MNHEY and CDR2 SVGAGI. DNA of the CDR3: TGTGCCAGCAGTCCTCGGGGAGTCAGTTATGGCTACACCTTC. It translates to CASSPRGVSYGYTF.

This clone was counted once. This sequence joins TRBV29-1 and TRBJ2-7; D gene uncertain. Germline loops: CDR1 SQVTM, CDR2 ANQGSEA. The CDR3 totals 11 residues. V was shortened by 2 bases and J by 4 bases, with 6 bases between the two germline ends. CDR3 region: CSVEREYEQYF. The CDR3 DNA follows: TGCAGCGTTGAACGAGAGTACGAGCAGTACTTC.

This clone showed up just once. For the CDR3, the DNA is TGTGCCAGCAGCTTTCAGCAGGCTAAGCAGTACTTC. Encoded protein: CASSFQQAKQYF. The V and J genes are TRBV11-2 and TRBJ2-7, with unresolved D. The CDR3 is 12 amino acids. V was pared by 3 bases and J by 8 bases, with 11 bases between. In germline, CDR1 is SGHAT, CDR2 FQNNGV.

The chain links TRBV16 to TRBJ2-3, with D possibly being TRBD1 (5 bases). Trimming cost V 2 bases and J 2 bases, with 8 bases left between them. The germline V gene encodes CDR1 KGHSY and CDR2 FQNENV. This CDR3 comprises 14 residues. CDR3 protein: CASSQRQSTDTQYF. The CDR3 nucleotides are TGTGCCAGCAGCCAAAGACAGTCCACAGATACGCAGTATTTT.

The genes are TRBV19 and TRBJ2-3; 12 bases agree with TRBD2. CDR3 size: 17 residues. Germline CDR1 is LNHDA and CDR2 is SQIVND (reference sequence). Germline trimming cut 3 bases from V and 1 base from J; bases unmatched to any gene: 5. The CDR3 loop is CASSILAGGTGTDTQYF. Written as DNA, the CDR3 is TGTGCCAGTAGTATCCTAGCGGGGGGGACAGGCACAGATACGCAGTATTTT.

The gene calls are TRBV5-1 and TRBJ1-6, with TRBD1 matching over 8 bases. V lost 2 bases, J lost 4 bases, and 5 bases stayed unmatched. Germline V gives CDR1 SGHRS, CDR2 YFSETQ. The CDR3 sequence is 16 residues long. CDR3 region: CASSFKQGDYNSPLHF. CDR3 coding DNA: TGCGCCAGCAGCTTCAAACAGGGGGATTATAATTCACCCCTCCACTTT.

The J gene is TRBJ1-1, the V gene TRBV18; 9 nucleotides match TRBD1. V shed 3 bases, J shed 9 bases, and the junction held 2 bases outside the gene matches. Germline lookup yields CDR1 KGHSH and CDR2 LQKENI. The CDR3 runs to 12 residues. The CDR3 nucleotides are TGTGCCAGCTCACCTGACAGGGGGAAAGCTTTCTTT. Translation gives CASSPDRGKAFF.

The rearrangement joins TRBV11-3 to TRBJ1-5; D is perhaps TRBD1 (5 bases). The germline V gene encodes CDR1 SGHNT and CDR2 YENEEA. The CDR3 spans 13 residues. The V end was cut by 4 bases, the J end by 7 bases, with 11 bases between. CDR3 protein: CASSWGPGQPQHF. CDR3 sequence (DNA): TGTGCCAGCAGCTGGGGCCCTGGCCAGCCCCAGCATTTT.

The rearrangement links TRBV6-5 to TRBJ2-3; 10 bases fit TRBD1. This CDR3 has 15 amino acids. CDR1 is MNHEY and CDR2 is SVGAGI in the germline V gene. Trimming removed 2 bases from V and 2 bases from J; junction bases left unmatched: 1. CDR3 protein: CASSYGTGVTDTQYF. CDR3 sequence (DNA): TGTGCCAGCAGTTACGGGACAGGGGTCACAGATACGCAGTATTTT.

The V and J genes are TRBV29-1 and TRBJ1-2; D gene unclear. The CDR3 is 15 amino acids. Germline assignment: CDR1 SQVTM and CDR2 ANQGSEA. V lost 0 bases and J 2 bases, leaving 13 bases between the germline ends. The chain's CDR3 is CSVEDQEGSNYGYTF. CDR3 nucleotide sequence: TGCAGCGTTGAAGATCAGGAGGGCTCCAACTATGGCTACACCTTC.

J is TRBJ1-2 and V is TRBV21-1; the D call of TRBD1 is as the table states it, not checked on the DNA. TRBV21-1 is given as a pseudogene. The length of the CDR3 is 14 residues. Written as DNA, the CDR3 is TGTGCCAGCAGCAAACGCCCAGGAAACTATGGCTACACCTTC. The encoded protein is CASSKRPGNYGYTF.

On this clone: A junction boundary mismatches the germline segment, possibly from a read error. The chain recombines TRBV7-2 with TRBJ1-1, with 9 bases matching TRBD1. CDR1 is SGHTA, CDR2 FQGNSA, per germline. The CDR3 loop spans 15 amino acids. CDR3 nucleotides: TGTGCCAGCAGCTCCCCCGGGACAGGGAACTCTGAAGCTTTCTTT. Its translation is CASSSPGTGNSEAFF.

Written as DNA, the CDR3 is TGTGCCACCAGTGATTCCGGGAGACGGACAGATACGCAGTATTTT. This translates into CATSDSGRRTDTQYF. This chain connects TRBV24-1 to TRBJ2-3, with a possible D match to TRBD2 (6 bases). V shed 2 bases and J shed 3 bases, with 11 bases lying between them. Germline CDR1 is KGHDR and CDR2 is SFDVKD. This CDR3 is 15 amino acids long.

The rearrangement uses TRBV10-1 and TRBJ2-7, with D tentatively TRBD2 (6 bases). The CDR3 covers 14 residues. Germline V gene sequence: CDR1 WNHNN, CDR2 SYGVQD (reference sequence). V lost 5 bases to trimming and J lost 6 bases, with 17 bases between them. CDR3 region: CASSMGRTWGEQYF. DNA for the CDR3: TGCGCCAGCAGTATGGGGAGGACGTGGGGCGAGCAGTACTTC.